A single sample gave rise to the 2 T cell receptor beta chains below, sequenced in a study of blood T cell repertoires in COVID-19. This table comes from immunoSEQ multiplex PCR, and its TCRdb copy is limited to in-frame clones, with some not included. Of roughly 380,000 clones in the sample, 75% to 90% were seen once. Sequences were obtained from peripheral blood. The receptors originated from a woman between 18 and 29 years old with acute or convalescent COVID-19.

The chain couples TRBV10-2 to TRBJ1-4, with TRBD1 as a possible D gene (5 bases). The length of the CDR3 is 15 residues. The ends were cut back, 2 bases at V and 0 bases at J, with 7 bases in the middle. The germline gives CDR1 WSHSY, CDR2 SAAADI. The CDR3 bases are TGCGCCAGCAGTGAGGAAGGGGCAACTAATGAAAAACTGTTTTTT. It translates to CASSEEGATNEKLFF.

The V call is TRBV2, the J call TRBJ1-5; D gene unclear. Germline CDR1 and CDR2: SNHLY and FYNNEI. Deletions cut 0 bases from V and 0 bases from J, with 6 bases between. The CDR3 contains 15 residues. The CDR3 DNA reads as TGTGCCAGCAGTGAAGCGCGATATAGCAATCAGCCCCAGCATTTT. Translated, it gives CASSEARYSNQPQHF.